The T cell receptor beta chain described here comes from a study of Graves' ophthalmopathy and Graves' hyperthyroidism. Points from the study as a whole: In predicting ophthalmopathy progression, the model reached approximately 71% sensitivity and around 72% specificity.

The hyperthyroidism patients had a new diagnosis of under 2 months' duration and were aged 18 to 65. Germline-derived CDR1 and CDR2 are DFQATT and SNEGSKA (reference sequence). The trim removed 3 bases at V and 2 bases at J, leaving 7 bases unmatched. There are 14 residues in the CDR3. To note about this clonotype: Antigen specificity is unknown.

For repertoire sequencing, the TCR beta CDR3 regions were amplified from RNA transcripts. Following a first-round RT-PCR that used HTBI primers, a second-round multiplex PCR was carried out. TCRdb re-called the multiplex PCR reads with MiXCR, one entry per CDR3 protein. This table holds 1 million to 1.3 million distinct CDR3 sequences, around a third found once. Sequencing was performed on peripheral blood or thyroid tissue (not recorded which). The receptor comes from an adult man with Graves' hyperthyroidism. V and J are TRBV20-1 and TRBJ2-7, with 7 bases that match TRBD1. The CDR3 sequence: CSARTGTATYEQYF. CDR3 nucleotide sequence: TGCAGTGCTAGGACCGGGACAGCGACCTACGAGCAGTACTTC.